A selection of T cell receptor beta chains follows, all from one sample in a study of blood T cell repertoires in COVID-19. Produced via immunoSEQ multiplex PCR; TCRdb's table is partial and in-frame only. Of 95,000 to 110,000 clones in the sample, 85% to 90% were seen once. Material: peripheral blood. Receptors originate from a human donor in a cohort sampled during active COVID-19. Each CDR3 is given with its conserved first and last residue. D genes are given only for firm matches. Rows may omit the clone size; those that give it use once, few, many or a size class.

clone_size d_call j_call v_call cdr3_aa cdr3_nt
NA TRBD2 TRBJ2-1 TRBV7-3 CASSLGAGAYNEQFF TGTGCCAGCAGCTTAGGGGCGGGAGCTTACAATGAGCAGTTCTTC
NA NA TRBJ1-1 TRBV19 CASRITATMNTEAFF TGTGCCAGTAGGATAACAGCTACAATGAACACTGAAGCTTTCTTT
NA TRBD1 TRBJ1-4 TRBV9 CASSVGGGGVSEKLFF TGTGCCAGCAGCGTAGGAGGGGGCGGAGTGAGTGAAAAACTGTTTTTT
NA TRBD2 TRBJ2-3 TRBV7-9 CASGLAGGPNTQYF TGTGCCAGCGGGCTAGCGGGAGGGCCAAATACGCAGTATTTT
NA NA TRBJ1-2 TRBV28 CASSLRTVVYGYTF TGTGCCAGCAGTTTACGAACAGTGGTCTATGGCTACACCTTC
NA TRBD1 TRBJ1-1 TRBV7-2 CASSWDRRGYTEAFF TGTGCCAGCAGCTGGGACAGGCGAGGTTACACTGAAGCTTTCTTT
NA TRBD2 TRBJ2-1 TRBV4-1 CASSPTSGPKFF TGCGCCAGCAGCCCTACTAGCGGGCCCAAGTTCTTC
NA NA TRBJ1-2 TRBV28 CASIPLGGSGYTF TGTGCCAGCATTCCTTTGGGGGGGAGCGGCTACACCTTC
NA NA TRBJ1-1 TRBV9 CASSVANRGTEAFF TGTGCCAGCAGCGTAGCAAACCGGGGTACTGAAGCTTTCTTT
NA TRBD2 TRBJ2-1 TRBV11-1 CASSLLLAGGEQFF TGTGCCAGCAGCTTACTACTAGCGGGTGGTGAGCAGTTCTTC
NA TRBD1 TRBJ1-5 TRBV6-6 CAGRQGAAQPQHF TGTGCCGGAAGACAGGGGGCGGCTCAGCCCCAGCATTTT
NA TRBD2 TRBJ2-3 TRBV9 CASSDNPSGSTDTQYF TGTGCCAGCAGCGACAATCCTAGCGGGAGCACAGATACGCAGTATTTT
NA NA TRBJ2-5 TRBV10-2 CASSEFKGSQETQYF TGCGCCAGCAGTGAGTTCAAGGGGTCGCAAGAGACCCAGTACTTC
NA NA TRBJ2-5 TRBV29-1 CSVSHYGETQYF TGCAGCGTCTCCCACTACGGGGAGACCCAGTACTTC
NA NA TRBJ2-7 TRBV14 CASSHGTGAYEQYF TGTGCCAGCAGCCACGGGACGGGAGCCTACGAGCAGTACTTC
NA NA TRBJ2-5 TRBV7-6 CASSLALVTGSGTQYF TGTGCCAGCAGCTTAGCTTTAGTTACCGGGTCGGGGACCCAGTACTTC
NA NA TRBJ2-7 TRBV9 CASSAYRDSYEQYF TGTGCCAGCAGCGCGTACAGGGACTCCTACGAGCAGTACTTC
NA NA TRBJ1-5 TRBV28 CASTLLGGDQPQHF TGTGCCAGCACCCTCCTGGGAGGAGATCAGCCCCAGCATTTT
NA TRBD1 TRBJ2-7 TRBV13 CASRKPGQSPREQYF TGTGCCAGCAGAAAACCGGGACAGTCGCCTCGGGAGCAGTACTTC
NA TRBD1 TRBJ2-7 TRBV6-5 CASSPGTEVSHEQYF TGTGCCAGCAGTCCCGGGACAGAGGTATCCCACGAGCAGTACTTC
NA NA TRBJ1-1 TRBV5-1 CASRQDTEAFF TGCGCCAGCAGGCAGGACACTGAAGCTTTCTTT
NA NA TRBJ2-1 TRBV5-1 CASSPTGFYYNEQFF TGCGCCAGCAGCCCCACAGGCTTTTACTACAATGAGCAGTTCTTC
few NA TRBJ1-4 TRBV4-3 CASSQDEAGNEKLFF TGCGCCAGCAGCCAAGATGAGGCCGGTAATGAAAAACTGTTTTTT
NA TRBD2 TRBJ2-1 TRBV4-1 CASSASSGRFYEQFF TGCGCCAGCAGCGCCTCTAGCGGGAGATTCTATGAGCAGTTCTTC
NA TRBD1 TRBJ1-6 TRBV2 CASSSPGGLLVSPLHF TGTGCCAGCAGCTCCCCAGGGGGCTTATTGGTTTCACCCCTCCACTTT
NA TRBD2 TRBJ2-2 TRBV9 CASSVVRAGGRGELFF TGTGCCAGCAGCGTAGTTCGAGCGGGAGGTCGAGGGGAGCTGTTTTTT
NA NA TRBJ2-6 TRBV4-1 CASSQDRGSGANVLTF TGCGCCAGCAGCCAAGATAGAGGGTCTGGGGCCAACGTCCTGACTTTC
NA NA TRBJ1-6 TRBV28 CASSSDQVSPLHF TGTGCCAGCAGTTCGGATCAGGTCTCACCCCTCCACTTT
NA NA TRBJ2-5 TRBV18 CASSGGGFETQYF TGTGCCAGCTCGGGGGGGGGCTTCGAGACCCAGTACTTC
NA NA TRBJ1-1 TRBV12-5 CASGPGTGNTEAFF TGTGCTAGTGGCCCAGGTACCGGGAACACTGAAGCTTTCTTT
NA NA TRBJ1-3 TRBV10-3 CAISEGGLRSGNTIYF TGTGCCATCAGTGAGGGAGGGTTACGGTCTGGAAACACCATATATTTT
NA NA TRBJ2-1 TRBV11-2 CASSSGLGSYNEQFF TGTGCCAGCAGCTCCGGACTCGGCTCCTACAATGAGCAGTTCTTC
once NA TRBJ2-1 TRBV11-3 CASSLAFSGGEQFF TGTGCCAGCAGCTTAGCGTTCTCCGGCGGGGAGCAGTTCTTC
NA NA TRBJ2-4 TRBV7-9 CASSLEGVLNIQYF TGTGCCAGCAGCTTAGAGGGGGTATTAAACATTCAGTACTTC
NA TRBD1 TRBJ1-2 TRBV11-2 CASSLGQGDYGYTF TGTGCCAGCAGCTTAGGGCAGGGGGACTATGGCTACACCTTC
NA TRBD2 TRBJ2-1 TRBV5-1 CASSGQGGSQRQFF TGCGCCAGCAGCGGCCAGGGAGGGAGCCAACGGCAGTTCTTC
NA NA TRBJ1-2 TRBV28 CASTRSLDYGYTF TGTGCCAGCACCAGGTCTTTGGACTATGGCTACACCTTC
NA NA TRBJ1-5 TRBV3-1/TRBV3-2 CASSQGRNQPQHF TGTGCCAGCAGCCAAGGCAGAAATCAGCCCCAGCATTTT
NA TRBD2 TRBJ2-2 TRBV30 CAWSALGLAHTGELFF TGTGCCTGGAGTGCTTTGGGACTAGCGCACACCGGGGAGCTGTTTTTT
NA TRBD2 TRBJ2-3 TRBV10-3 CAIRLAGSTDTQYF TGTGCCATCAGACTAGCGGGTAGCACAGATACGCAGTATTTT
NA TRBD1 TRBJ2-3 TRBV4-1 CASSHTLGQGKDTQYF TGCGCCAGCAGCCATACCCTGGGACAGGGTAAAGATACGCAGTATTTT
NA NA TRBJ2-7 TRBV21-1 CASSAPGRASGGYEQYF TGTGCCAGCAGCGCCCCCGGGCGGGCCTCAGGGGGCTACGAGCAGTACTTC
NA TRBD2 TRBJ2-5 TRBV5-4 CASSRLAGEGETQYF TGTGCCAGCAGCCGCTTAGCGGGAGAGGGAGAGACCCAGTACTTC
NA NA TRBJ2-4 TRBV11-3 CASSRSGGDIQYF TGTGCCAGCAGCCGCTCGGGCGGGGACATTCAGTACTTC
NA TRBD1 TRBJ1-1 TRBV5-5 CASSMTGRGAFF TGTGCCAGCAGCATGACAGGGCGGGGAGCTTTCTTT
many TRBD1 TRBJ1-5 TRBV5-6 CASSSYRKGAGNQPQHF TGTGCCAGCAGCTCGTATCGCAAGGGGGCCGGCAATCAGCCCCAGCATTTT
NA TRBD2 TRBJ2-1 TRBV6-6 CASSPSGRSKFF TGTGCCAGCAGTCCTAGCGGGAGATCTAAGTTCTTC
NA NA TRBJ1-4 TRBV9 CASSVGGGRTNEKLFF TGTGCCAGCAGCGTGGGGGGAGGGCGGACTAATGAAAAACTGTTTTTT
NA NA TRBJ1-5 TRBV6-6 CASSSSGSGQPQHF TGTGCCAGCAGCTCCAGTGGGAGTGGGCAGCCCCAGCATTTT
NA TRBD2 TRBJ2-3 TRBV5-1 CASSLGSGIVDTQYF TGCGCCAGCAGCTTGGGCAGCGGGATTGTAGATACGCAGTATTTT